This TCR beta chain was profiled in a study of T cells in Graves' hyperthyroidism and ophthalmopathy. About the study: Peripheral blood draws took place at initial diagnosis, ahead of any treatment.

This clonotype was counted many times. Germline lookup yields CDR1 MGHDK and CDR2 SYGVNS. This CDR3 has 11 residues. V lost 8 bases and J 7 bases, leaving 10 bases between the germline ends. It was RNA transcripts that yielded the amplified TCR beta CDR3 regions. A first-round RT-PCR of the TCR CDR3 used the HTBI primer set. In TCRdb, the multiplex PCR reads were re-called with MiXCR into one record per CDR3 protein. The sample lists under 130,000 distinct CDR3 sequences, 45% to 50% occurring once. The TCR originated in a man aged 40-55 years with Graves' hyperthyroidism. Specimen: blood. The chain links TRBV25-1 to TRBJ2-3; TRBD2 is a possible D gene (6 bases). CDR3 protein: CASQRGYTQYF. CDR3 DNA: TGTGCCAGCCAACGGGGGTATACGCAGTATTTT.